The 20 T cell receptor beta chains below all came from one sample that was sequenced in a study of T cell changes during pregnancy in multiple sclerosis. Method: immunoSEQ multiplex PCR; TCRdb's copy keeps in-frame clones and lacks some. Of 45,000 to 60,000 clones in the sample, 90% were seen once. The sample in question was CD8+ T cells from peripheral blood mononuclear cells, obtained before pregnancy. The source of these receptors is a female donor with multiple sclerosis, enrolled in a pregnancy study.

The J gene is TRBJ1-5, the V gene TRBV19, with TRBD1 matching 8 bases. Germline CDR1 and CDR2: LNHDA and SQIVND (reference sequence). The CDR3 has 15 residues. V lost 3 bases and J lost 5; bases outside the gene matches: 6. The CDR3 sequence is CASSIAGQGDQPQHF. The CDR3 bases are TGTGCCAGTAGTATCGCCGGACAGGGCGATCAGCCCCAGCATTTT. Full variable domain (missing parts from reference TRBV19 and TRBJ1-5): DGGITQSPKYLFRKEGQNVTLSCEQNLNHDAMYWYRQDPGQGLRLIYYSQIVNDFQKGDIAEGYSVSREKKESFPLTVTSAQKNPTAFYLCASSIAGQGDQPQHFGDGTRLSIL.

The V and J genes are TRBV7-2 and TRBJ1-4, with D tentatively TRBD1 (5 bases). The V end was cut by 1 base, the J end by 8 bases, with 14 bases between. The germline gives CDR1 SGHTA, CDR2 FQGNSA. This CDR3 region has 15 residues. The CDR3 protein is CASSLVGQGAEKLFF. In nucleotides, the CDR3 is TGTGCCAGCAGCTTAGTTGGTCAGGGCGCGGAAAAACTGTTTTTT.

This chain joins TRBV6-5 and TRBJ1-1; 7 bases are a match to TRBD1. The CDR3 covers 13 residues. V shed 5 bases, J shed 4 bases, and the junction held 4 bases outside the gene matches. Per the germline V gene, CDR1 is MNHEY and CDR2 is SVGAGI. Here the CDR3 reads CASSTSGGTEAFF. CDR3 in DNA: TGTGCCAGCAGTACATCAGGGGGCACTGAAGCTTTCTTT.

The chain recombines TRBV19 with TRBJ2-3; 9 positions match TRBD2. V dropped 3 bases and J dropped 2; count of bases not matched to a gene: 6. Per the germline V gene, CDR1 is LNHDA and CDR2 is SQIVND (reference sequence). The CDR3 totals 16 residues. CDR3: CASSIRLAGNTDTQYF. The CDR3 coding sequence is TGTGCCAGTAGTATCCGCCTAGCGGGGAACACAGATACGCAGTATTTT.

CDR3 bases: TGTGCCAGTAGTTCGCGACAGGGGAGAAGAAACACCATATATTTT. It encodes CASSSRQGRRNTIYF. J is TRBJ1-3 and V is TRBV19; 8 nucleotides line up with TRBD1. CDR1 is LNHDA and CDR2 is SQIVND in the germline V gene (reference sequence). This CDR3 has 15 residues. J gave up 5 bases and V 5 bases, and 8 bases lay outside the gene matches. Full variable domain (missing parts from reference TRBV19 and TRBJ1-3): DGGITQSPKYLFRKEGQNVTLSCEQNLNHDAMYWYRQDPGQGLRLIYYSQIVNDFQKGDIAEGYSVSREKKESFPLTVTSAQKNPTAFYLCASSSRQGRRNTIYFGEGSWLTVV.

The J gene is TRBJ2-7, the V gene TRBV29-1; 10 bases are a match to TRBD1. The CDR3 extends over 15 amino acids. Losses at the gene ends were 2 bases for V and 7 bases for J; bases not matched to a gene: 11. Germline values: CDR1 SQVTM, CDR2 ANQGSEA. CDR3 sequence reads: CSVERAGTGVWEQYF. The CDR3 region has the DNA TGCAGCGTTGAACGGGCCGGGACAGGGGTATGGGAGCAGTACTTC.

The rearrangement uses TRBV7-3 and TRBJ2-7; D perhaps matches TRBD1 (5 bases). CDR1 and CDR2 (germline): SGHTA, FQGTGA. Trimming removed 6 bases at V and 4 bases at J, with 16 bases between. The CDR3 runs 14 residues. CDR3 bases: TGTGCCAGCAGGGCTCCGGACAACCCTTACGAGCAGTACTTC. It encodes CASRAPDNPYEQYF.

The V and J genes are TRBV4-3 and TRBJ1-3; D unresolved. The CDR3 runs to 17 residues. Trimming took off 1 base at V and 2 bases at J, with 15 bases between the two ends. Germline CDR1 reads LGHNA; CDR2 reads YSLEER. In nucleotides, the CDR3 is TGCGCCAGCAGCCAAGTTCGCCGAGGTCGCCCTGGAAACACCATATATTTT. Encoded protein: CASSQVRRGRPGNTIYF.

This chain joins TRBV13 and TRBJ2-1; 11 nucleotides match TRBD2. CDR1 and CDR2 (germline): PRHDT, FYEKMQ (reference sequence). The V gene end was trimmed by 0 bases and the J gene end by 9 bases; junction bases not matched to a gene: 10. The CDR3 is made up of 17 amino acids. Here the CDR3 DNA reads TGTGCCAGCAGCTTAGGAGGGGTAGCGGGGGGGCCGGGTGAGCAGTTCTTC. It codes for CASSLGGVAGGPGEQFF.

V and J are TRBV12-1 and TRBJ2-4; no DNA check was done on the table's D call, TRBD1. TRBV12-1 is a listed pseudogene. The CDR3 length is 16 residues. This chain's CDR3 is CASSEGTDRAKNIQYF. The CDR3 DNA is TGTGCCAGCAGCGAAGGGACAGATCGAGCCAAAAACATTCAGTACTTC.

This chain connects TRBV27 to TRBJ2-1; no clear D. The germline gives CDR1 MNHEY, CDR2 SMNVEV (reference sequence). The CDR3 length is 11 residues. Trimming stripped 5 bases from V and 9 bases from J, with 8 bases between. The CDR3 spells CASSLGAEQFF. The DNA of the CDR3 is TGTGCCAGCAGTCTAGGAGCTGAGCAGTTCTTC.

V usage is TRBV9 and J usage is TRBJ1-1; D call uncertain. CDR1 and CDR2 from the germline V gene are SGDLS and YYNGEE. The CDR3 runs 16 residues. V lost 4 bases, J lost 1 base, and 17 bases lay in between. CDR3 region: CASSSSSRLRNTEAFF. CDR3 in DNA: TGTGCCAGCAGCTCCTCGTCTAGACTTCGGAACACTGAAGCTTTCTTT.

This chain uses TRBV30 with TRBJ1-2, with 10 nucleotides matching TRBD1. Germline V CDR1 and CDR2: GTSNPN, SVGIG (reference sequence). Trimming cost V 4 bases and J 10 bases; bases outside gene matches: 12. The CDR3 covers 14 residues. CDR3: CAWTSMETGGVYTF. Here the CDR3 DNA reads TGTGCCTGGACCTCAATGGAGACAGGGGGCGTCTACACCTTC.

The chain is built from TRBV4-3 and TRBJ2-7; 11 bases map to TRBD2. Looked up from germline, CDR1 is LGHNA and CDR2 is YSLEER. The CDR3 runs 17 residues. Trimming took 3 bases from V and 3 from J; bases not matched to a gene: 10. The CDR3 sequence: CASSQSVLGLADYEQYF. CDR3 nucleotides: TGCGCCAGCAGCCAGTCGGTTTTGGGACTAGCGGACTACGAGCAGTACTTC.

The chain carries TRBV9 and TRBJ2-3; TRBD1 might be the D (7 bases). Deletions cut 3 bases from V and 1 base from J, with 18 bases between. Germline V lookup: CDR1 SGDLS, CDR2 YYNGEE. CDR3 length equals 17 residues. The CDR3 protein is CASSASGGGRGTDTQYF. CDR3 bases: TGTGCCAGCAGCGCTTCAGGAGGGGGCCGGGGCACAGATACGCAGTATTTT.

The CDR3 sequence: CASSSQGAAGSNTEAFF. CDR3 coding DNA: TGCGCCAGCAGCTCACAGGGGGCCGCGGGATCGAACACTGAAGCTTTCTTT. The V call is TRBV5-1, the J call TRBJ1-1, with 9 bases aligning to TRBD1. With 3 bases clipped from V and 1 base from J, the junction kept 10 bases outside the gene matches. The CDR3 consists of 17 residues. Per germline, CDR1 SGHRS and CDR2 YFSETQ.

The V and J genes are TRBV6-6 and TRBJ2-7; D gene ambiguous. The CDR3 spans 13 residues. The germline V gene encodes CDR1 MNHNY and CDR2 SVGAGI (reference sequence). Trimming cost V 2 bases and J 6 bases, with 11 bases left between them. The CDR3 nucleotides are TGTGCCAGCAGTTACCGTGTCTCGGGCGAGCAGTACTTC. It is translated as CASSYRVSGEQYF.

V is TRBV6-5 and J is TRBJ2-3; 10 bases fit TRBD2. Germline V gene data show CDR1 as MNHEY and CDR2 as SVGAGI. V was pared by 5 bases and J by 2 bases, with 1 base of the junction left unmatched. This CDR3 contains 14 residues. DNA of the CDR3: TGTGCCAGCAGTAGCGGGGGGGCCACAGATACGCAGTATTTT. Translating it yields CASSSGGATDTQYF.

The chain combines TRBV7-9 with TRBJ2-7; 7 bases match TRBD1. V lost 5 bases, J lost 1 base, and 8 bases stayed unmatched. The CDR3 loop spans 15 amino acids. Looked up from germline, CDR1 is SEHNR and CDR2 is FQNEAQ (reference sequence). CDR3 coding DNA: TGTGCCAGCAGCCGCCGGGACAGACCTTCCTACGAGCAGTACTTC. This gives the protein CASSRRDRPSYEQYF.

The chain has TRBV4-1 and TRBJ2-1, with 10 bases identical to TRBD2. The CDR3 sequence is 15 residues long. CDR1 is MGHRA, CDR2 YSYEKL, per germline. J gave up 10 bases and V 1 base, and 7 bases lay outside the gene matches. CDR3 nucleotide sequence: TGCGCCAGCAGCCAAGTCGAGCGGGGGGGCCTCGAGCAGTTCTTC. Encoded protein: CASSQVERGGLEQFF.